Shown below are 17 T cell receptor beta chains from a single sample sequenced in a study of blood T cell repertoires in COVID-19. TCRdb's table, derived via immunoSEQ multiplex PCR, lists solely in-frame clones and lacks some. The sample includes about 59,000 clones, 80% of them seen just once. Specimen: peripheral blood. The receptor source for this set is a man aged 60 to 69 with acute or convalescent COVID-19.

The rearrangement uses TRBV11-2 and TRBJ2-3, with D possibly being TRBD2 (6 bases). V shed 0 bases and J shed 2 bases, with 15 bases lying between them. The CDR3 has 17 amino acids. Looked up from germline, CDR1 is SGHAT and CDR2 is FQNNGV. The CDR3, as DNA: TGTGCCAGCAGCTTAGATCTTTTCGGGGGAGCCACAGATACGCAGTATTTT. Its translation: CASSLDLFGGATDTQYF.

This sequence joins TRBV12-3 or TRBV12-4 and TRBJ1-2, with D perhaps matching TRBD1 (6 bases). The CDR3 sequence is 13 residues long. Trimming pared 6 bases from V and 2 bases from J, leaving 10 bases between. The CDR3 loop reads CASRTGYNYGYTF. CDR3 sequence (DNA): TGTGCCAGCAGAACAGGGTACAACTATGGCTACACCTTC.

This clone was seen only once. CDR3 nucleotides: TGTGCCAGCCTGCACAGGTCTTATCAGTTCTTC. This sequence encodes CASLHRSYQFF. The chain combines TRBV6-5 with TRBJ2-1; D is possibly TRBD1 (5 bases). The CDR3 totals 11 residues. Germline-derived CDR1 and CDR2 are MNHEY and SVGAGI. V was shortened by 8 bases and J by 13 bases, with 15 bases between the two germline ends.

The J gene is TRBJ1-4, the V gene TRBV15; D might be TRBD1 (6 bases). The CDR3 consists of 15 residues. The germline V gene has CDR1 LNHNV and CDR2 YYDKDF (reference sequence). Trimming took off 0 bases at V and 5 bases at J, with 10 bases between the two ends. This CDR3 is CATSRDFQGNEKLFF. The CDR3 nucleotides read TGTGCCACCAGCAGAGACTTTCAGGGGAATGAAAAACTGTTTTTT.

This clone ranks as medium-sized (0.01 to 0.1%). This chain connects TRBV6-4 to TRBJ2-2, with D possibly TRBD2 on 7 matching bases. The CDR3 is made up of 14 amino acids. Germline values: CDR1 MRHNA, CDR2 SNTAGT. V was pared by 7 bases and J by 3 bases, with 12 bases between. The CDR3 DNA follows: TGTGCCAGCACGGCGGGGGCACACACCGGGGAGCTGTTTTTT. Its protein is CASTAGAHTGELFF.

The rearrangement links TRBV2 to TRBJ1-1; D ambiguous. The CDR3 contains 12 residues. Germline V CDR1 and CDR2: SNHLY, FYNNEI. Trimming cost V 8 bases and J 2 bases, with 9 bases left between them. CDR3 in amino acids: CASSFYNTEAFF. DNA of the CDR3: TGTGCCAGCTCTTTCTACAACACTGAAGCTTTCTTT.

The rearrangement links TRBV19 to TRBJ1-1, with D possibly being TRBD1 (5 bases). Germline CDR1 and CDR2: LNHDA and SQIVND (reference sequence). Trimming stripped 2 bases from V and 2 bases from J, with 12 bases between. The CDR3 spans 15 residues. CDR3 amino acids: CASSIRGGPNTEAFF. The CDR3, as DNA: TGTGCCAGTAGTATAAGGGGAGGACCAAACACTGAAGCTTTCTTT.

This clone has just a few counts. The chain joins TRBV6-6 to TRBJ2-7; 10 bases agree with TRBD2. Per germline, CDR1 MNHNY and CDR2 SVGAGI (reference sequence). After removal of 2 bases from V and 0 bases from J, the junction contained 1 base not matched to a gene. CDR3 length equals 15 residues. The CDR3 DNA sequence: TGTGCCAGCAGTTACCTAGCGGGGGCCTCCTACGAGCAGTACTTC. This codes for CASSYLAGASYEQYF.

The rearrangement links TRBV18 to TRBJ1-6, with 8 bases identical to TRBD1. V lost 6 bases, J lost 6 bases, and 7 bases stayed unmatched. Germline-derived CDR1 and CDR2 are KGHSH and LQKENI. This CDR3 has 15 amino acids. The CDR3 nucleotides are TGTGCCAGCTCCCCTCTCGGACAGGGTAATTCACCCCTCCACTTT. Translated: CASSPLGQGNSPLHF.

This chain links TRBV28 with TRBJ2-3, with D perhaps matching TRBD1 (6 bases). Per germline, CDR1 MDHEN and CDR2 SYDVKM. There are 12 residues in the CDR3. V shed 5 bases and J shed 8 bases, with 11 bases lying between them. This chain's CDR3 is CASSNTGSTQYF. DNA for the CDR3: TGTGCCAGCAGTAATACAGGGAGTACGCAGTATTTT.

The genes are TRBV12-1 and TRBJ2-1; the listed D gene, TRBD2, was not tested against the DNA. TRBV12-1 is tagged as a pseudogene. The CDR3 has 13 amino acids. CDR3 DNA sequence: TGTGCCAGCAGCCCTAACCCGCCCGGGGAGCAGTTCTTC. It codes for CASSPNPPGEQFF.

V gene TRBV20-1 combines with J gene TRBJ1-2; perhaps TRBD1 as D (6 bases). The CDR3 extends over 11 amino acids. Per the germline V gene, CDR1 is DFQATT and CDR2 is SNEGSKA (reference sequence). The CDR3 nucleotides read TGCATTACTTCGGGGGGCACTGGCTACACCTTC. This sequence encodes CITSGGTGYTF.

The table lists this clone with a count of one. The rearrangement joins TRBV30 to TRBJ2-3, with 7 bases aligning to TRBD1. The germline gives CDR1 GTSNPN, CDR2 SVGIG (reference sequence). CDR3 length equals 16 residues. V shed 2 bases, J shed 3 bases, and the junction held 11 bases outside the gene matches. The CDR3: CAWSTNRGQRTDTQYF. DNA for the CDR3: TGTGCCTGGAGTACAAACAGGGGCCAACGGACAGATACGCAGTATTTT.

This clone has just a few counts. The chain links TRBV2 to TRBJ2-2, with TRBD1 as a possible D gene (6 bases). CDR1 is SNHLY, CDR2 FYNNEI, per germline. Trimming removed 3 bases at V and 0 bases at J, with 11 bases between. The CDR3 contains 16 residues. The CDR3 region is CASSERGQTNTGELFF. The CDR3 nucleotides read TGTGCCAGCAGTGAGAGGGGACAAACGAACACCGGGGAGCTGTTTTTT.

CDR3 bases: TGTGCCAGCAGCCATACAGGCAATGAGCAGTTCTTC. Encoded protein: CASSHTGNEQFF. The rearrangement joins TRBV11-2 to TRBJ2-1, with D possibly TRBD1 on 5 matching bases. The V gene's germline CDR1 is SGHAT and CDR2 FQNNGV. V was trimmed by 5 bases and J by 6 bases, leaving 8 bases between them. The CDR3 consists of 12 residues. Supplemented by reference TRBV11-2 and TRBJ2-1, the full variable domain reads EAGVAQSPRYKIIEKRQSVAFWCNPISGHATLYWYQQILGQGPKLLIQFQNNGVVDDSQLPKDRFSAERLKGVDSTLKIQPAKLEDSAVYLCASSHTGNEQFFGPGTRLTVL.

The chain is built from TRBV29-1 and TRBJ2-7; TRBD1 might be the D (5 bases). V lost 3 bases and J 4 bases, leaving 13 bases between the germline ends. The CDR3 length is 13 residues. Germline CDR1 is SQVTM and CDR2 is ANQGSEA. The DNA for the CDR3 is TGCAGCGTTGATGCCGGACAACGATACGAGCAGTACTTC. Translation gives CSVDAGQRYEQYF.

The CDR3 region is CSVYPGQGWEQYF. In nucleotides, the CDR3 is TGCAGCGTTTATCCGGGACAGGGGTGGGAGCAGTACTTC. The chain uses TRBV29-1 and TRBJ2-7; 10 bases align to TRBD1. The CDR3 spans 13 residues. CDR1 SQVTM and CDR2 ANQGSEA come from the germline V gene. V gave up 5 bases and J gave up 7 bases; unmatched junction bases: 8.